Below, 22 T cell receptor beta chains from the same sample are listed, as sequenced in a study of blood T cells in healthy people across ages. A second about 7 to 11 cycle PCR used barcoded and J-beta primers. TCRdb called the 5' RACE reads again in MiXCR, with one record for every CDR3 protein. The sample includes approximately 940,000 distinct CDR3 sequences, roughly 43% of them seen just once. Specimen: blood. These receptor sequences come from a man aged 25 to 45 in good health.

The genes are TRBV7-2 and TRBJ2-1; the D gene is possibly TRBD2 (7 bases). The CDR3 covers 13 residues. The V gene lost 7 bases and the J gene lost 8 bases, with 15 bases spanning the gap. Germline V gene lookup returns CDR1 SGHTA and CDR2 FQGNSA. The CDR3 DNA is TGTGCCAGCACCTTGGGGGGGCCCGATGAGCAGTTCTTC. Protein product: CASTLGGPDEQFF. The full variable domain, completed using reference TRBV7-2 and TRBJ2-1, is GAGVSQSPSNKVTEKGKDVELRCDPISGHTALYWYRQSLGQGLEFLIYFQGNSAPDKSGLPSDRFSAERTGGSVSTLTIQRTQQEDSAVYLCASTLGGPDEQFFGPGTRLTVL.

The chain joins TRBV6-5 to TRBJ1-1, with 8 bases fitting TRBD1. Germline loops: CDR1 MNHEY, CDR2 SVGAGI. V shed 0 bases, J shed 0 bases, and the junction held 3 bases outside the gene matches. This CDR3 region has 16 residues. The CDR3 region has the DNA TGTGCCAGCAGTTACTCGCCGACAGGGGTGAACACTGAAGCTTTCTTT. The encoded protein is CASSYSPTGVNTEAFF.

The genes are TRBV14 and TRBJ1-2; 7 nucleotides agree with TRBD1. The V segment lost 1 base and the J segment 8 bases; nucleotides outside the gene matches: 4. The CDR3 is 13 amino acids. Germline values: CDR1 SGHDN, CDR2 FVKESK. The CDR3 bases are TGTGCCAGCAGCCAAGCCAGGGGGAGCGGCTACACCTTC. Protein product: CASSQARGSGYTF.

In nucleotides, the CDR3 is TGTGCCAGCTCCTCGGGACTAGGGGACCAAGAGACCCAGTACTTC. Translation gives CASSSGLGDQETQYF. The chain joins TRBV18 to TRBJ2-4, with 8 bases that match TRBD2. The tail of the sequence fits TRBJ2-5 better, so the J call may be wrong. This CDR3 spans 15 amino acids. Germline loops: CDR1 KGHSH, CDR2 LQKENI.

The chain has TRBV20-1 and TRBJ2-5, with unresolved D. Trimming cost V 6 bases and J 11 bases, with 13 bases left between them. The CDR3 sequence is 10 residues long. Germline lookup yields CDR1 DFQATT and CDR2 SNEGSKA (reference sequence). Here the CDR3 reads CSAPRGEQYF. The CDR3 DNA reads TGCAGTGCCCCAAGAGGAGAGCAGTACTTC.

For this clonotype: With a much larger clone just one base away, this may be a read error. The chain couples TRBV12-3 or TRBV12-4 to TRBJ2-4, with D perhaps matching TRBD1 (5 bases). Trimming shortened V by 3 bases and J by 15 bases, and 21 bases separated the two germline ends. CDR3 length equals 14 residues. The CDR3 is CASSLGTGVYERYF. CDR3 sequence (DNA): TGTGCCAGCAGTTTGGGAACAGGCGTCTACGAGCGGTACTTC.

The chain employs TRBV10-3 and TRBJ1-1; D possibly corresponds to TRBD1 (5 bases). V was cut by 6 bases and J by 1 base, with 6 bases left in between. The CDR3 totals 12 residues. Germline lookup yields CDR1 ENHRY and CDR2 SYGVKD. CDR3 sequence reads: CAIRTANTEAFF. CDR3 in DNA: TGTGCCATCAGGACAGCGAACACTGAAGCTTTCTTT.

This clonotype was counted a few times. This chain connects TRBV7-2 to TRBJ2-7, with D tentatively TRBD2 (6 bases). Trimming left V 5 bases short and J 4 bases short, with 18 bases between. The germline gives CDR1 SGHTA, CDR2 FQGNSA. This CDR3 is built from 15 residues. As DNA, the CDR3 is TGTGCCAGCAGCCCCGGGACTGACAGCCCGTACGAGCAGTACTTC. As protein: CASSPGTDSPYEQYF.

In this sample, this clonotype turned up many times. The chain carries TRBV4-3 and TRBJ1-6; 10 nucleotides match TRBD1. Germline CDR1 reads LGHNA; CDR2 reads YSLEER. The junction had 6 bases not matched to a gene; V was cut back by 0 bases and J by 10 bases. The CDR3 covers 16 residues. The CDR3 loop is CASSQERTGGISPLHF. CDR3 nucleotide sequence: TGCGCCAGCAGCCAAGAGAGGACAGGGGGAATCTCACCCCTCCACTTT.

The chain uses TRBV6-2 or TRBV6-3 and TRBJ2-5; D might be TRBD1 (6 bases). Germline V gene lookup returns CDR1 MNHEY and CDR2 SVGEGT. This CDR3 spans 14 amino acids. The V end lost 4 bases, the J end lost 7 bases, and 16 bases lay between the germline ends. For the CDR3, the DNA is TGTGCCAGCAGTTTGGTGGGGGCGACGTCGACCCAGTACTTC. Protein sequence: CASSLVGATSTQYF.

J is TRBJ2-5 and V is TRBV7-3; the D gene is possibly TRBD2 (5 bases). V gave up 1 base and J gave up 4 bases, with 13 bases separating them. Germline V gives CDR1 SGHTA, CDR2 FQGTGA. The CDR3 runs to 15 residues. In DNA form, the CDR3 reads TGTGCCAGCAGCTTAAATCGGGGAATGGGAGAGACCCAGTACTTC. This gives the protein CASSLNRGMGETQYF.

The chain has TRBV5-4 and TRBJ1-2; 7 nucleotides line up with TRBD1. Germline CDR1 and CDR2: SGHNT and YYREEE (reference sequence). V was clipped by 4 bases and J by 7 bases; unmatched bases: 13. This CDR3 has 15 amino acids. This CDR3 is CASSADRVSVGGYTF. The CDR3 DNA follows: TGTGCCAGCAGCGCCGACAGGGTATCCGTTGGTGGCTACACCTTC.

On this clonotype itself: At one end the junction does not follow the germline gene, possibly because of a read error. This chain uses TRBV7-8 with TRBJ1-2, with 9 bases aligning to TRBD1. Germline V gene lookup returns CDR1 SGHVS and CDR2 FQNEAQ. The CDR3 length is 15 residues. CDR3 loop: CASSRTGVFSYGCTF. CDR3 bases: TGTGCCAGCAGCCGGACAGGGGTCTTTAGCTATGGCTGCACCTTC.

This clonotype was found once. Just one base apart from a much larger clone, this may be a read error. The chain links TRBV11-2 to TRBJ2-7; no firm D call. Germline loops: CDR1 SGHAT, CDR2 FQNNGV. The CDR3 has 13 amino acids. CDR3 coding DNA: TGTGCCTGCAGCCTAAGTACGGGCTACGAGCAGTACTTC. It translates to CACSLSTGYEQYF.

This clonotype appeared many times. The CDR3 DNA reads TGTGCCAGCAGTGAACAGGGGCTAGCCAAAAACATTCAGTACTTC. Translation gives CASSEQGLAKNIQYF. This chain links TRBV6-1 with TRBJ2-4; possibly TRBD1 for D (6 bases). Trimming removed 2 bases from V and 0 bases from J, with 8 bases in between. Germline lookup yields CDR1 MNHNS and CDR2 SASEGT. This CDR3 is 15 amino acids long.

CDR3: CASSYFGGTDEQYF. The CDR3 DNA sequence: TGTGCCAGCAGTTACTTTGGGGGCACCGACGAGCAGTACTTC. The rearrangement links TRBV6-5 to TRBJ2-7, with D tentatively TRBD1 (6 bases). The CDR3 is 14 residues long. V lost 1 base and J 5 bases, leaving 12 bases between the germline ends. Germline V lookup: CDR1 MNHEY, CDR2 SVGAGI.

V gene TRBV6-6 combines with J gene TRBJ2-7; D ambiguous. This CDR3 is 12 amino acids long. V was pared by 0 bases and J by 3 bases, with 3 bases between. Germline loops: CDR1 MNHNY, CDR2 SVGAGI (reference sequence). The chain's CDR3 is CASSYSDYEQYF. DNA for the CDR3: TGTGCCAGCAGTTACTCGGACTACGAGCAGTACTTC.

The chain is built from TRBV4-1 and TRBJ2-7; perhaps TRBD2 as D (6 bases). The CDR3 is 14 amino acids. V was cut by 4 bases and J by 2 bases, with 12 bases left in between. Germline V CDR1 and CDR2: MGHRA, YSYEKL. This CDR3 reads CASSRGDAPYEQYF. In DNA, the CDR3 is TGCGCCAGCAGCCGCGGGGACGCTCCCTACGAGCAGTACTTC.

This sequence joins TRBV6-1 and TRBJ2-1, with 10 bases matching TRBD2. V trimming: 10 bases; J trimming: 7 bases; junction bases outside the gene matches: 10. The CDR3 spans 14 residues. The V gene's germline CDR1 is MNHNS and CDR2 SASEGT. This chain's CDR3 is CATYAGTSANEQFF. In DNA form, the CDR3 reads TGTGCCACATATGCCGGGACTAGCGCGAATGAGCAGTTCTTC.

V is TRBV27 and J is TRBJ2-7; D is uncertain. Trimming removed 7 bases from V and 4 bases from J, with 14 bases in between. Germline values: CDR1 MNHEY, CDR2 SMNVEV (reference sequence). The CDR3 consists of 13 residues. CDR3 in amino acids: CASTGVGSYEQYF. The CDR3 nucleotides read TGTGCCAGCACGGGCGTAGGGTCTTACGAGCAGTACTTC.

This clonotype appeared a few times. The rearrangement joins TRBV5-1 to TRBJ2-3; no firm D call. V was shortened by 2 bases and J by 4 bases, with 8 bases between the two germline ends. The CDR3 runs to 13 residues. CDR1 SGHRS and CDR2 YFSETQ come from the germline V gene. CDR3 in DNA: TGCGCCAGCAGCTTACGCTGGGCAGATACGCAGTATTTT. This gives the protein CASSLRWADTQYF.

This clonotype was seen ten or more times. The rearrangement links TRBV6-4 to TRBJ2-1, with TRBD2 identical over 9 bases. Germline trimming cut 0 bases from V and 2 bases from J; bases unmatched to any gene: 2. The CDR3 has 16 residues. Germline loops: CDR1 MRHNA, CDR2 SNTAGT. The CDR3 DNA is TGTGCCAGCAGTGACTCGGGCGGGGGGGCCTACAATGAGCAGTTCTTC. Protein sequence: CASSDSGGGAYNEQFF.